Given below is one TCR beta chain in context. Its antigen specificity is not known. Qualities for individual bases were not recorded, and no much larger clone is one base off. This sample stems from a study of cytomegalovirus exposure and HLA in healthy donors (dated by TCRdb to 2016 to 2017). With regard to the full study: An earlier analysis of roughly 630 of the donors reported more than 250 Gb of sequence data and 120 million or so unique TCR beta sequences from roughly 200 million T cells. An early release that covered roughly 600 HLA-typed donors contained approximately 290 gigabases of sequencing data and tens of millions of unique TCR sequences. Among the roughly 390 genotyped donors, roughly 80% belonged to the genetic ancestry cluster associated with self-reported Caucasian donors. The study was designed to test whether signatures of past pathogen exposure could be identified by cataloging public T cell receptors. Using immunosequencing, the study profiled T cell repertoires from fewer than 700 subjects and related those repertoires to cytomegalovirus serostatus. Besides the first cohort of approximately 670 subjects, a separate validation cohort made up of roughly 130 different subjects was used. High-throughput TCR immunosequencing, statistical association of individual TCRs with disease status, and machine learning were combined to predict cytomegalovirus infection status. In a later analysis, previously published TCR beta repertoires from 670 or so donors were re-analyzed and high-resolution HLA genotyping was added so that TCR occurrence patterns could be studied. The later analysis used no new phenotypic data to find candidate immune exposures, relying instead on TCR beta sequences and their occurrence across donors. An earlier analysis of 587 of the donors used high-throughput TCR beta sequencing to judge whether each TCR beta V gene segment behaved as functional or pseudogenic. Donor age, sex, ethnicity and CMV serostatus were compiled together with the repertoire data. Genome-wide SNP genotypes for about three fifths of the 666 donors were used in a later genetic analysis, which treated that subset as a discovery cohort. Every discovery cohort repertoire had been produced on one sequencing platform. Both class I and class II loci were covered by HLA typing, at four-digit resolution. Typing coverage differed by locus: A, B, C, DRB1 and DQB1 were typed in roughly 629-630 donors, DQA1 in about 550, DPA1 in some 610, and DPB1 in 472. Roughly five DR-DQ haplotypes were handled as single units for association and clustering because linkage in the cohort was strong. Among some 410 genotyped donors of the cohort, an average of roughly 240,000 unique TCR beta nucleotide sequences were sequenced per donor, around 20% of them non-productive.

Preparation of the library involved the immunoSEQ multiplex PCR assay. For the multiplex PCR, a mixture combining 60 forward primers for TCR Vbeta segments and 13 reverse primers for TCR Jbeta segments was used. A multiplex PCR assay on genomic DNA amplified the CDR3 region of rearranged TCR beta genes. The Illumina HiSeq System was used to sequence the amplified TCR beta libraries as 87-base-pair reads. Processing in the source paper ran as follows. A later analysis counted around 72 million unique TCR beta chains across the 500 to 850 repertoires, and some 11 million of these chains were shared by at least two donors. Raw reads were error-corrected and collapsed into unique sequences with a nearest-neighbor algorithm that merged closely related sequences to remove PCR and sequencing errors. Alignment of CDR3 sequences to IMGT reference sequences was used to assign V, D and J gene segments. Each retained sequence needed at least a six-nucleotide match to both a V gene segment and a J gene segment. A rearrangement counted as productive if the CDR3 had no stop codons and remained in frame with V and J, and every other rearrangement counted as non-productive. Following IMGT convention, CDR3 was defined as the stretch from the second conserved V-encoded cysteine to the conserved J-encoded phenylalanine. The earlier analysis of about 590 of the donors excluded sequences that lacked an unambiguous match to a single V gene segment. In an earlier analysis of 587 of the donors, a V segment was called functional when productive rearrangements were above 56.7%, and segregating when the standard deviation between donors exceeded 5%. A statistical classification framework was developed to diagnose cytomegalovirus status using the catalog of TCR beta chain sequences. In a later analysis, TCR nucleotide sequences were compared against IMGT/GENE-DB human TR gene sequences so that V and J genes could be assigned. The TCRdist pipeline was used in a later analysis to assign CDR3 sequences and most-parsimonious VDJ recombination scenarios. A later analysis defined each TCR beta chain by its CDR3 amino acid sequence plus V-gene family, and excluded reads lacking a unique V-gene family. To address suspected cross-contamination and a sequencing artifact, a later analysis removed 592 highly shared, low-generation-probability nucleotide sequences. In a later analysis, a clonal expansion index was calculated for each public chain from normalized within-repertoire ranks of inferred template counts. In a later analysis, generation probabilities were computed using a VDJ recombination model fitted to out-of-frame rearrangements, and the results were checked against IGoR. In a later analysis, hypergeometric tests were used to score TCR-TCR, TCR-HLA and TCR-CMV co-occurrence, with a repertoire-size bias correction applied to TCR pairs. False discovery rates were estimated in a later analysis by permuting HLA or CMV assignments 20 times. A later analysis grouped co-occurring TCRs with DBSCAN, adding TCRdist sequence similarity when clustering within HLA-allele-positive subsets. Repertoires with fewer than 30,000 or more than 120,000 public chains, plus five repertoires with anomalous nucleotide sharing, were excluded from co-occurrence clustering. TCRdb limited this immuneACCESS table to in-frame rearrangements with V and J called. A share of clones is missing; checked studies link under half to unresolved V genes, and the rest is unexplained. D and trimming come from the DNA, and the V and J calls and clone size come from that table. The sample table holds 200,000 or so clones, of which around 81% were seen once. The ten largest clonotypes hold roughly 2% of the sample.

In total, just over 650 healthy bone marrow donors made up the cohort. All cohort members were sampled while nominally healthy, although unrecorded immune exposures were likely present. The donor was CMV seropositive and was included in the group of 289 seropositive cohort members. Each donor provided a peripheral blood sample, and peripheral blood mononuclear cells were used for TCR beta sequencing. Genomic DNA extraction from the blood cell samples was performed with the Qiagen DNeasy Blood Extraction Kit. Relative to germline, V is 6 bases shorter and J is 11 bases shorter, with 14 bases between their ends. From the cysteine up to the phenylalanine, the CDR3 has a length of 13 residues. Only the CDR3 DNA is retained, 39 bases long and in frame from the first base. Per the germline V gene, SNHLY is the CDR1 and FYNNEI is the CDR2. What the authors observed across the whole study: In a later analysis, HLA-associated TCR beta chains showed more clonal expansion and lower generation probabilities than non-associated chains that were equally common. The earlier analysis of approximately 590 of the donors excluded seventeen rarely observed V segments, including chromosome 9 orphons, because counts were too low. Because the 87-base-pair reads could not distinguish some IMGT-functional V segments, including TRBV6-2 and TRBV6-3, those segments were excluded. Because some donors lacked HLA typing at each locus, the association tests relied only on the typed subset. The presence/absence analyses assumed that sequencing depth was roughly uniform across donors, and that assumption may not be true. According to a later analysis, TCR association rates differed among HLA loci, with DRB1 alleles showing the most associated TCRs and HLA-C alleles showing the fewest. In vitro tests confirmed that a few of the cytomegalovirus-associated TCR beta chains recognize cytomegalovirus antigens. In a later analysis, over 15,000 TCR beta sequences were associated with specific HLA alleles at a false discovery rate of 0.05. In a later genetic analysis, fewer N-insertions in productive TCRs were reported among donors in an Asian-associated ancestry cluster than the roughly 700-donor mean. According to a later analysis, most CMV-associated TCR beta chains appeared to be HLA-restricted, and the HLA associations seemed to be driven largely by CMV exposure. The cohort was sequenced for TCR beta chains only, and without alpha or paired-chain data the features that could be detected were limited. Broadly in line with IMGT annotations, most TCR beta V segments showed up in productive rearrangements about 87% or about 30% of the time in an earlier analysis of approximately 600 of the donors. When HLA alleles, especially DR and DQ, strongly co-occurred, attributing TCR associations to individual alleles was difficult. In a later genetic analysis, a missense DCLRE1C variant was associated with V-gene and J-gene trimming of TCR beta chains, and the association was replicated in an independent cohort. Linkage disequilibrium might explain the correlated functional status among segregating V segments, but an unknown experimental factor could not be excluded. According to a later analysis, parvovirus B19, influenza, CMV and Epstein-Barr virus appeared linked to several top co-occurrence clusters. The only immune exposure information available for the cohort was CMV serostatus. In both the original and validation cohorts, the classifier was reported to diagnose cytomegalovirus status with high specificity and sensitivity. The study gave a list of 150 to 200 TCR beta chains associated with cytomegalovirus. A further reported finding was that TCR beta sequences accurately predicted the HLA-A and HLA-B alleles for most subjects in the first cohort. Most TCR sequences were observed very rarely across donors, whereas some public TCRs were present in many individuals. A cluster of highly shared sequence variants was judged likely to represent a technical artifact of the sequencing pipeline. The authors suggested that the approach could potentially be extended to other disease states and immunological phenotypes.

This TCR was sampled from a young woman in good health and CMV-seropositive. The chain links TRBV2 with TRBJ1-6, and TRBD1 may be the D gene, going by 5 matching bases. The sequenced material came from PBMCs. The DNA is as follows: TGTGCCAGCAGGGGACTAGGGCCCACACCCCTCCACTTT. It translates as CASRGLGPTPLHF.